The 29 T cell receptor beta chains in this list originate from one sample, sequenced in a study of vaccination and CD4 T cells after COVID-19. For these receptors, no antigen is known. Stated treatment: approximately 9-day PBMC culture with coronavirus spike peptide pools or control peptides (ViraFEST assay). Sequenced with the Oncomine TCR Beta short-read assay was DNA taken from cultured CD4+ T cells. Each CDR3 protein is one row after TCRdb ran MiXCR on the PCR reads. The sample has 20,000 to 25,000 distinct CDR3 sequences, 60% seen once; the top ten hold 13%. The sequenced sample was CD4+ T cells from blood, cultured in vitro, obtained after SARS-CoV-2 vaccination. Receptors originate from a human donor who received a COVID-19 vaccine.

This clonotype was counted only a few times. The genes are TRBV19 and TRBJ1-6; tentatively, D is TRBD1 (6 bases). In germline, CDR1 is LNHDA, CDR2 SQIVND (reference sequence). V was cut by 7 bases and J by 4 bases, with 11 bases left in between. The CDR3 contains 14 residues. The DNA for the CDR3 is TGTGCCAGTATGGAACAGGGTTATAATTCACCCCTCCACTTT. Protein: CASMEQGYNSPLHF.

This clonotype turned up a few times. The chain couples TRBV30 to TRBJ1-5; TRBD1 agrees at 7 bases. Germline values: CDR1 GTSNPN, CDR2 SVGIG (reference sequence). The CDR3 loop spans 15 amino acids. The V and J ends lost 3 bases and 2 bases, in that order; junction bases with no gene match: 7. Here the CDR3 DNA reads TGTGCCTGGAGGGGAAGGGGGCAAGGCAATCAGCCCCAGCATTTT. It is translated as CAWRGRGQGNQPQHF.

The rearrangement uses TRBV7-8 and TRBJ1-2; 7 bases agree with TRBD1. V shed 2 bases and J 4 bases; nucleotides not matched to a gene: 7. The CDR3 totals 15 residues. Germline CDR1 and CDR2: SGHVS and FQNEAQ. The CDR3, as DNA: TGTGCCAGCAGCTTAAGGCAGGGGGTTATCTATGGCTACACCTTC. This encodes CASSLRQGVIYGYTF.

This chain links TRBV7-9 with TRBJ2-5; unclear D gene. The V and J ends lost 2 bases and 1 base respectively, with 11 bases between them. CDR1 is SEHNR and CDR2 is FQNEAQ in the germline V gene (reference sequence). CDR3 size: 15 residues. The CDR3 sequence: CASSLSARIQETQYF. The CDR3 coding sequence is TGTGCCAGCAGCTTATCTGCACGGATCCAAGAGACCCAGTACTTC.

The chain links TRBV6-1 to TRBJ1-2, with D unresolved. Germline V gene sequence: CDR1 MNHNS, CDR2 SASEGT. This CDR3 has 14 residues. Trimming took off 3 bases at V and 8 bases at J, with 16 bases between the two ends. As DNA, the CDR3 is TGTGCCAGCAGTGAGAATAAGGTCATCGGAGGCTACACCTTC. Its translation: CASSENKVIGGYTF.

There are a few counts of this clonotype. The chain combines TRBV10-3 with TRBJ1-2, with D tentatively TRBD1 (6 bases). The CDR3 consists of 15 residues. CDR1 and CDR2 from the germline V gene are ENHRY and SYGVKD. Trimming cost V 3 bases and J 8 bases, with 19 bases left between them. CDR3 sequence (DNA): TGTGCCATCAGTGAACCAACTCGGGGGGCAAGGGGCTACACCTTC. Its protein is CAISEPTRGARGYTF.

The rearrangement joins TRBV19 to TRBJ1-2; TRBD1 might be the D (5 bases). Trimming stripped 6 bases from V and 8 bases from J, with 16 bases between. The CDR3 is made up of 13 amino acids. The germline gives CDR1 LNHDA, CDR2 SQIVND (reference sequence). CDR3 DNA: TGTGCCAGTAGAGACGGGGGTTTAGGGGGCTACACCTTC. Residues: CASRDGGLGGYTF.

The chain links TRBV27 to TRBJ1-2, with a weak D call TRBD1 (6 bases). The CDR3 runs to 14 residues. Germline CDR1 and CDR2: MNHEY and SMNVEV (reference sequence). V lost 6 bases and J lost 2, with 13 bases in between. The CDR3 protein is CASRIQTGNYGYTF. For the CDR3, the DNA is TGTGCCAGCAGGATACAAACAGGGAACTATGGCTACACCTTC.

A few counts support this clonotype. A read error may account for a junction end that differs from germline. CDR3 in DNA: TGTGCCAGCAGCTTCCGGAGCGGGGGGACTGAGGATTTT. Its translation: CASSFRSGGTEDF. The chain couples TRBV7-9 to TRBJ2-3; 9 bases map to TRBD2. The CDR3 is made up of 13 amino acids. Looked up from germline, CDR1 is SEHNR and CDR2 is FQNEAQ (reference sequence).

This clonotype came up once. The CDR3 nucleotides read TGCGCCAGCAGCTTGGACCGGGGAGAGCCCCAGCATTTT. This gives the protein CASSLDRGEPQHF. This rearrangement joins TRBV5-1 to TRBJ1-5; D is unresolved. V was clipped by 0 bases and J by 8 bases, with 9 bases between them. This CDR3 comprises 13 residues. Germline lookup yields CDR1 SGHRS and CDR2 YFSETQ.

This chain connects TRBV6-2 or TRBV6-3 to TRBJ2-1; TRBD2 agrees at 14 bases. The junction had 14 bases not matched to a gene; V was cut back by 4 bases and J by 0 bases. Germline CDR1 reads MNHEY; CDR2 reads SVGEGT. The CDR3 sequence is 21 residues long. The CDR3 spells CASSFPMAGTSGGSSYNEQFF. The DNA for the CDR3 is TGTGCCAGCAGTTTTCCCATGGCCGGGACTAGCGGGGGTAGCTCCTACAATGAGCAGTTCTTC.

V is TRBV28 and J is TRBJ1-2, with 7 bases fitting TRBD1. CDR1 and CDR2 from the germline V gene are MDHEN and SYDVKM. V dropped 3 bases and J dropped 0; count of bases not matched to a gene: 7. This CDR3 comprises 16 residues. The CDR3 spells CASSLGNRGANYGYTF. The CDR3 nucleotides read TGTGCCAGCAGTTTGGGGAACAGGGGCGCTAACTATGGCTACACCTTC.

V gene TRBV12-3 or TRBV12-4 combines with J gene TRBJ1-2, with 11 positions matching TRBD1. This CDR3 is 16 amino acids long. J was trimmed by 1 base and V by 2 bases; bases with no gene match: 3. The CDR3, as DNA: TGTGCCAGCAGTTTAACTGGGACAGGGGGTAACTATGGCTACACCTTC. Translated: CASSLTGTGGNYGYTF.

CDR3 DNA sequence: TGCAGTGCCCAAGATTACAATGAGCAGTTCTTC. It yields the protein CSAQDYNEQFF. The rearrangement links TRBV20-1 to TRBJ2-1; no clear D gene. CDR3 length equals 11 residues. The ends were cut back, 6 bases at V and 4 bases at J, with 7 bases in the middle. The germline gives CDR1 DFQATT, CDR2 SNEGSKA (reference sequence).

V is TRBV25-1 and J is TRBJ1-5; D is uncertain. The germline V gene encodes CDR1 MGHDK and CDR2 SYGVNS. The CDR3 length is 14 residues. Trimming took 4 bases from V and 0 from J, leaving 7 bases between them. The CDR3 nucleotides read TGTGCCAGCAGTGGAGGTAATAGCAATCAGCCCCAGCATTTT. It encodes CASSGGNSNQPQHF.

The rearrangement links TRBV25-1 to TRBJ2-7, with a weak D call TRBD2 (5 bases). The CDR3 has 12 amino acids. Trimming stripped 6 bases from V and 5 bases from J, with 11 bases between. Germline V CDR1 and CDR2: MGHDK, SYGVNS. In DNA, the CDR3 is TGTGCCAGCAGAGCGGATAGGGACGAGCAGTACTTC. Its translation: CASRADRDEQYF.

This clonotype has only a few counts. CDR3 sequence reads: CASSRGSSGGSTDTQYF. Written as DNA, the CDR3 is TGTGCCAGTAGTAGGGGCAGTAGCGGGGGTAGCACAGATACGCAGTATTTT. This chain connects TRBV19 to TRBJ2-3, with TRBD2 identical over 9 bases. The CDR3 extends over 17 amino acids. CDR1 and CDR2 from the germline V gene are LNHDA and SQIVND (reference sequence). The V and J ends lost 4 bases and 0 bases, in that order; junction bases with no gene match: 8.

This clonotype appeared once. This CDR3 is CSASRGPNYGYTF. The DNA of the CDR3 is TGCAGTGCTAGCCGGGGCCCGAACTATGGCTACACCTTC. V and J are TRBV20-1 and TRBJ1-2, with D perhaps matching TRBD1 (5 bases). CDR1 DFQATT and CDR2 SNEGSKA come from the germline V gene (reference sequence). V was cut by 3 bases and J by 2 bases, with 10 bases left in between. The CDR3 has 13 amino acids.

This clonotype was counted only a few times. The CDR3 DNA follows: TGCAGTGCTACTACGGGACAGTTTCAGGAAAAACTGTTTTTT. Protein: CSATTGQFQEKLFF. V and J are TRBV20-1 and TRBJ1-4; 7 positions agree with TRBD1. Trimming at V came to 4 bases and at J to 8 bases, leaving 10 bases not matched to a gene. The germline gives CDR1 DFQATT, CDR2 SNEGSKA (reference sequence). This CDR3 comprises 14 residues.

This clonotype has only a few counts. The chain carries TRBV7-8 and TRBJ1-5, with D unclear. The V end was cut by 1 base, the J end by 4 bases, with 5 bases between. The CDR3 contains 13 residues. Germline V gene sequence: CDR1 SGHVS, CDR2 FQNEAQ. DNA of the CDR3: TGTGCCAGCAGCTTAGGCCAGAATCAGCCCCAGCATTTT. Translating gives CASSLGQNQPQHF.

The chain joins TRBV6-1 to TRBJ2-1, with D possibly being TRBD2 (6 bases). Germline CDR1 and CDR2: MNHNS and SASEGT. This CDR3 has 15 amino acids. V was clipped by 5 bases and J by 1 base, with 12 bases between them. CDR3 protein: CASSRGRGSYNEQFF. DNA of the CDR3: TGTGCCAGCAGTCGGGGCCGGGGGTCCTACAATGAGCAGTTCTTC.

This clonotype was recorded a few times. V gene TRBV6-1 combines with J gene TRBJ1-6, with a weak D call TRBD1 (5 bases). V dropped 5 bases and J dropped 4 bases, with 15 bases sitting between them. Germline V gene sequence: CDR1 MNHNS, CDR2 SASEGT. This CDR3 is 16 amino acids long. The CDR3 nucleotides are TGTGCCAGCAGTCCCCCGGCGGGGGGATATAATTCACCCCTCCACTTT. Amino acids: CASSPPAGGYNSPLHF.

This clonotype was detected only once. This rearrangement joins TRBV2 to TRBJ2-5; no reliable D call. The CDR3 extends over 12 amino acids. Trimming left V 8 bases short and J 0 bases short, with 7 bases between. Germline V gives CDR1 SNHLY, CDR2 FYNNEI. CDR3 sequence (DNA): TGTGCCAGCGGCATCAACCAAGAGACCCAGTACTTC. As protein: CASGINQETQYF.

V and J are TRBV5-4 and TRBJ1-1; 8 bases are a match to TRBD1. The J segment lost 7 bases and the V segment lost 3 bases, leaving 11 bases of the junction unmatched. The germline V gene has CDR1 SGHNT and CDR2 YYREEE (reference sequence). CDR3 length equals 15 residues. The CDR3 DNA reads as TGTGCCAGCAGCTCGAGGACAGGGAGGACGGGTGAAGCTTTCTTT. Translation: CASSSRTGRTGEAFF.

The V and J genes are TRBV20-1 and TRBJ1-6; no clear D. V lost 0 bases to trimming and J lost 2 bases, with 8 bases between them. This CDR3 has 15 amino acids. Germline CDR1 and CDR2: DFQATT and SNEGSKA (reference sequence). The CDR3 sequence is CSAREPRPYNSPLHF. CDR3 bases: TGCAGTGCTAGAGAGCCCAGGCCCTATAATTCACCCCTCCACTTT.

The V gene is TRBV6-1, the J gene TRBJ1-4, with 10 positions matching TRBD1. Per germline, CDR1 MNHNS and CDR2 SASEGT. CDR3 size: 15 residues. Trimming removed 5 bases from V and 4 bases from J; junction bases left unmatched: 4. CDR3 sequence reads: CASSPGQGINEKLFF. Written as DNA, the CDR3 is TGTGCCAGCAGTCCGGGACAGGGGATTAATGAAAAACTGTTTTTT.

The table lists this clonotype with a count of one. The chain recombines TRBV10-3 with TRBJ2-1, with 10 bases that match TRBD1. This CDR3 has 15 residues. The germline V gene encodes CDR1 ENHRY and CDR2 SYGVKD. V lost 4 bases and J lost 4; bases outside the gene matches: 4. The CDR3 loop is CAISGRQGAYNEQFF. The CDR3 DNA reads TGTGCCATCAGTGGACGACAGGGGGCATACAATGAGCAGTTCTTC.

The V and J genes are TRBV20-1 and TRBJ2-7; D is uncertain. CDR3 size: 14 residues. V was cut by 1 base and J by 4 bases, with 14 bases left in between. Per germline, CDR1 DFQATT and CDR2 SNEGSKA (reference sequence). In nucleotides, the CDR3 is TGCAGTGCTAGAGGGGCTGGCACCGTTTACGAGCAGTACTTC. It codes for CSARGAGTVYEQYF.

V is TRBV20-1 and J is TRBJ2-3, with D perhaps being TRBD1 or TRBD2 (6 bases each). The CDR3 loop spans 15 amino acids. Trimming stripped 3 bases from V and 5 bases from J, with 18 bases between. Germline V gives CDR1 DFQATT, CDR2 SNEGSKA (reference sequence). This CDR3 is CSASASEGGGDTQYF. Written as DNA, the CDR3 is TGCAGTGCTAGTGCTAGCGAGGGGGGCGGAGATACGCAGTATTTT.